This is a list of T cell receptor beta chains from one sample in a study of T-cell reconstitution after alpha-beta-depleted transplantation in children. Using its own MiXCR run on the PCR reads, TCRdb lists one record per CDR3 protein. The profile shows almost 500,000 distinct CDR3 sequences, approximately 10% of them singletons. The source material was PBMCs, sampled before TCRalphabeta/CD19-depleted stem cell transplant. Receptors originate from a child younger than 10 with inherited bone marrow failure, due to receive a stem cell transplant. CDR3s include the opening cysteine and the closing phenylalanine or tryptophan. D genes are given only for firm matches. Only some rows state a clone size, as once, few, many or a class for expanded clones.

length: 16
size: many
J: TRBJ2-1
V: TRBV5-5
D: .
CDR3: CASSSRMGSSYNEQFF
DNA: TGTGCCAGCAGCTCCCGAATGGGCAGCTCCTACAATGAGCAGTTCTTC

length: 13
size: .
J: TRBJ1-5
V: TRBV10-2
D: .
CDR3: CASSDLSNQPQHF
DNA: TGCGCCAGCAGTGACCTTAGCAATCAGCCCCAGCATTTT

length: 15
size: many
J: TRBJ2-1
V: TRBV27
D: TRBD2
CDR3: CASSASASGDNEQFF
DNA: TGTGCCAGCAGTGCTTCGGCTAGCGGGGACAATGAGCAGTTCTTC

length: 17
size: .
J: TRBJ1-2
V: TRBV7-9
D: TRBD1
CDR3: CASSPPDRGGRDYGYTF
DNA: TGTGCCAGCAGTCCCCCGGACAGGGGCGGGAGGGACTATGGCTACACCTTC

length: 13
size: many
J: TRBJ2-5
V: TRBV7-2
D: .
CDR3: CASSPFRQETQYF
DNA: TGTGCCAGCAGCCCTTTTCGCCAGGAGACCCAGTACTTC

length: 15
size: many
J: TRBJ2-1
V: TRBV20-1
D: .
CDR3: CSAARGGWGYNEQFF
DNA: TGCAGTGCTGCCCGTGGAGGGTGGGGCTACAATGAGCAGTTCTTC

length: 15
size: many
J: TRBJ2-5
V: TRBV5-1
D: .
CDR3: CASSFLGPVGETQYF
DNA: TGCGCCAGCAGCTTCCTAGGACCTGTAGGAGAGACCCAGTACTTC

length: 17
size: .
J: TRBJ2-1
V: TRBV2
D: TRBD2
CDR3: CASSEGTSGEGYNEQFF
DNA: TGTGCCAGCAGTGAAGGGACTAGCGGAGAGGGGTACAATGAGCAGTTCTTC

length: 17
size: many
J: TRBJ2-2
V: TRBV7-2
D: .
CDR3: CASSLSGLGSNTGELFF
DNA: TGTGCCAGCAGCTTGAGCGGGCTGGGCTCGAACACCGGGGAGCTGTTTTTT

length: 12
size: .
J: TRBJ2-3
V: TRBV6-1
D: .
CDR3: CASKGDPDTQYF
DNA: TGTGCCAGCAAAGGCGATCCAGATACGCAGTATTTT

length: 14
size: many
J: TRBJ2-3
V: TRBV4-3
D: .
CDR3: CASSQDWQTDTQYF
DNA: TGCGCCAGCAGCCAAGATTGGCAGACAGATACGCAGTATTTT

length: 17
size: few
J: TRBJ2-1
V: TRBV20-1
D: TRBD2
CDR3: CSARVSTSSISYNEQFF
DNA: TGCAGTGCTAGAGTTTCGACTAGCTCCATTTCCTACAATGAGCAGTTCTTC

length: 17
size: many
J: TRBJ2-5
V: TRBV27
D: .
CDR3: CASSPQTGTRDLATQYF
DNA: TGTGCCAGCAGTCCCCAAACCGGGACGCGCGATCTGGCGACCCAGTACTTC

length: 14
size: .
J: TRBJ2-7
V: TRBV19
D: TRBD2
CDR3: CASSGAGGPFEQYF
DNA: TGTGCCAGTAGTGGAGCGGGAGGGCCCTTCGAGCAGTACTTC

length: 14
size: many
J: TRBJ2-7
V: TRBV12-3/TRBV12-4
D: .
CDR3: CASSFRGTSYEQYF
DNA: TGTGCCAGCAGTTTTCGGGGGACTTCCTACGAGCAGTACTTC

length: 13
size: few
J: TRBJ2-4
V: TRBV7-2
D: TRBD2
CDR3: CASSLSGRHIQYF
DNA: TGTGCCAGCAGCCTTAGCGGGAGGCACATTCAGTACTTC

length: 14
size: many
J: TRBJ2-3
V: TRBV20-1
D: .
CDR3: CSARVRASVNTQYF
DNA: TGCAGTGCTAGAGTTCGGGCTAGCGTTAACACGCAGTATTTT

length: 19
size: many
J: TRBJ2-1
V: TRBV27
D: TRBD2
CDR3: CASSFFLNSGSTTYNEQFF
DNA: TGTGCCAGCAGTTTTTTCCTAAATAGCGGGAGTACAACCTACAATGAGCAGTTCTTC

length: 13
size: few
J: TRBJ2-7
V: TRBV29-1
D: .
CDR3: CSASPDNSYEQYF
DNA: TGCAGCGCCTCCCCAGACAACTCCTACGAGCAGTACTTC

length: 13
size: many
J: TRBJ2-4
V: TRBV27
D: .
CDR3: CASSLWGKNIQYF
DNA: TGTGCCAGCAGTTTATGGGGCAAAAACATTCAGTACTTC

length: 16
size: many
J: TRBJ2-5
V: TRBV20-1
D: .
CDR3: CSATPTGIYFKETQYF
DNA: TGCAGTGCTACCCCGACCGGGATTTACTTTAAAGAGACCCAGTACTTC

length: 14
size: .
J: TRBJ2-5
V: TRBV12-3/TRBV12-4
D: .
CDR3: CASSPGRRQETQYF
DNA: TGTGCCAGCAGCCCCGGCCGGCGTCAAGAGACCCAGTACTTC

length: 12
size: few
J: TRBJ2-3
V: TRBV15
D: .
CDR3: CATSRDGVTQYF
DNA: TGTGCCACCAGCAGAGATGGGGTTACGCAGTATTTT

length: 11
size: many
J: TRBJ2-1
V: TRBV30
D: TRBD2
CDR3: CAWSGGGKQFF
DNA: TGTGCCTGGAGTGGCGGGGGGAAGCAGTTCTTC

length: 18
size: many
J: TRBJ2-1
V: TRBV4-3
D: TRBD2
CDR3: CASSQESLAGEGTNEQFF
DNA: TGCGCCAGCAGCCAAGAATCCCTAGCGGGAGAAGGAACCAATGAGCAGTTCTTC

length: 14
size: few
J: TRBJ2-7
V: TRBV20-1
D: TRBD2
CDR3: CSATYGLAGDEQYF
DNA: TGCAGTGCCACCTACGGACTAGCGGGCGACGAGCAGTACTTC

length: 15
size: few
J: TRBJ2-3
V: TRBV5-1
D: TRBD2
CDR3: CASIDLAGATDTQYF
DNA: TGCGCCAGCATTGACCTAGCGGGGGCTACAGATACGCAGTATTTT

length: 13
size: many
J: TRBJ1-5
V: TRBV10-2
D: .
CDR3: CATGGNGGQPQHF
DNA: TGCGCCACGGGGGGGAATGGTGGTCAGCCCCAGCATTTT

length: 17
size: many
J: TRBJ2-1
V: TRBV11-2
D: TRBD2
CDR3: CASSPRLAVLSSNEQFF
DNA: TGTGCCAGCAGCCCCCGACTAGCGGTGCTTTCTTCCAATGAGCAGTTCTTC

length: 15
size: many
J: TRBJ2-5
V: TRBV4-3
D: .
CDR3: CASSPRDGEQETQYF
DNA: TGCGCCAGCAGCCCCCGGGACGGTGAACAAGAGACCCAGTACTTC

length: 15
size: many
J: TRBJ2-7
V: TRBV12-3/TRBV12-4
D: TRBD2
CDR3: CASSHLAGGDYEQYF
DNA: TGTGCCAGCAGTCATCTAGCGGGAGGAGACTACGAGCAGTACTTC

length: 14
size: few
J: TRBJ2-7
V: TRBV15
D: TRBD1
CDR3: CATSTWDRENEQYF
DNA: TGTGCCACCAGCACGTGGGACAGGGAAAACGAGCAGTACTTC

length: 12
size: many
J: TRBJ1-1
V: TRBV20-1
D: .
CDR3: CSARDGIAEAFF
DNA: TGCAGTGCTAGGGACGGGATAGCTGAAGCTTTCTTT

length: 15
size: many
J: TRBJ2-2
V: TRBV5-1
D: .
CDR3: CASSLELWNTGELFF
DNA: TGCGCCAGCAGCTTGGAGCTCTGGAACACCGGGGAGCTGTTTTTT

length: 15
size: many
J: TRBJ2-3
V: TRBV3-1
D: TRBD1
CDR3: CASSLRTGGTDTQYF
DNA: TGTGCCAGCAGCCTTCGGACAGGCGGCACAGATACGCAGTATTTT

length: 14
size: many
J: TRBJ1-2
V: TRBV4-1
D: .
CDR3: CASSQEPRGYGYTF
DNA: TGCGCCAGCAGCCAAGAGCCGAGGGGGTATGGCTACACCTTC

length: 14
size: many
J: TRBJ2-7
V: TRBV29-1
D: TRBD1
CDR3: CSVAVPGGHYEQYF
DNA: TGCAGCGTTGCAGTGCCAGGGGGACACTACGAGCAGTACTTC

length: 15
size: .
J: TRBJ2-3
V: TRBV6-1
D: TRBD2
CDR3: CASSRTSGRGDTQYF
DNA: TGTGCCAGCAGTCGGACTAGCGGGAGGGGGGATACGCAGTATTTT

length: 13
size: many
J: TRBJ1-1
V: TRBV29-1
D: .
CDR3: CSVESGGDTEAFF
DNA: TGCAGCGTTGAATCGGGGGGCGACACTGAAGCTTTCTTT

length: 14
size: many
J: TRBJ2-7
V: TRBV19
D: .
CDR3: CASSTRGGAYEQYF
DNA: TGTGCCAGTAGTACCCGGGGTGGCGCCTACGAGCAGTACTTC

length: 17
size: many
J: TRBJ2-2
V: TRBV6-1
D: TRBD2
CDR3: CASSHRGVAGGAGELFF
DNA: TGTGCCAGCAGCCATCGAGGAGTAGCGGGAGGCGCCGGGGAGCTGTTTTTT

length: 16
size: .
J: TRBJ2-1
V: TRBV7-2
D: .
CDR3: CASSFFGGASYNEQFF
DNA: TGTGCCAGCAGCTTTTTCGGCGGAGCCTCCTACAATGAGCAGTTCTTC

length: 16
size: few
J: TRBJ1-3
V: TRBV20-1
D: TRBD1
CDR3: CSARGYDRGTGNTIYF
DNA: TGCAGTGCTAGAGGTTACGACAGGGGCACTGGAAACACCATATATTTT